The 16 T cell receptor beta chains in this list originate from one sample, sequenced in a study of T cell changes during pregnancy in multiple sclerosis. Assay used: immunoSEQ multiplex PCR; TCRdb lists only in-frame clones, some missing. The sample lists more than 45,000 clones; 80% to 95% were seen once. This material consisted of CD4+ T cells from peripheral blood mononuclear cells, taken in the second trimester of pregnancy. The receptors derive from a female donor with multiple sclerosis, enrolled in a pregnancy study.

The genes are TRBV18 and TRBJ1-1, with D unclear. The CDR3 totals 12 residues. Germline V gene lookup returns CDR1 KGHSH and CDR2 LQKENI. V was cut by 6 bases and J by 6 bases, with 11 bases left in between. CDR3 residues: CASSLQGAEAFF. The CDR3 DNA is TGTGCCAGCTCGCTACAAGGAGCTGAAGCTTTCTTT. The full variable domain, completed using reference TRBV18 and TRBJ1-1, is NAGVMQNPRHLVRRRGQEARLRCSPMKGHSHVYWYRQLPEEGLKFMVYLQKENIIDESGMPKERFSAEFPKEGPSILRIQQVVRGDSAAYFCASSLQGAEAFFGQGTRLTVV.

The chain carries TRBV18 and TRBJ2-2, with 12 bases identical to TRBD2. V shed 3 bases, J shed 4 bases, and the junction held 3 bases outside the gene matches. Per the germline V gene, CDR1 is KGHSH and CDR2 is LQKENI. CDR3 length equals 16 residues. CDR3 DNA: TGTGCCAGCTCACCCGGACTAGCGGGGAGCACCGGGGAGCTGTTTTTT. Translation: CASSPGLAGSTGELFF. Supplemented by reference TRBV18 and TRBJ2-2, the full variable domain reads NAGVMQNPRHLVRRRGQEARLRCSPMKGHSHVYWYRQLPEEGLKFMVYLQKENIIDESGMPKERFSAEFPKEGPSILRIQQVVRGDSAAYFCASSPGLAGSTGELFFGEGSRLTVL.

This rearrangement joins TRBV18 to TRBJ1-2; D is unclear. Looked up from germline, CDR1 is KGHSH and CDR2 is LQKENI. Trimming stripped 6 bases from V and 4 bases from J, with 12 bases between. The CDR3 runs 13 residues. This chain's CDR3 is CASSSLRIYGYTF. The CDR3 region has the DNA TGTGCCAGCTCGTCCCTCAGAATCTATGGCTACACCTTC. The full variable domain, with the rest looked up from reference TRBV18 and TRBJ1-2, is NAGVMQNPRHLVRRRGQEARLRCSPMKGHSHVYWYRQLPEEGLKFMVYLQKENIIDESGMPKERFSAEFPKEGPSILRIQQVVRGDSAAYFCASSSLRIYGYTFGSGTRLTVV.

This chain links TRBV7-9 with TRBJ1-2; tentative D call: TRBD1 (5 bases). The V gene's germline CDR1 is SEHNR and CDR2 FQNEAQ (reference sequence). Trimming removed 4 bases from V and 13 bases from J, with 16 bases in between. CDR3 length: 12 amino acids. CDR3 amino acids: CASSWIDSQATF. The CDR3 DNA reads TGTGCCAGCAGCTGGATCGACAGTCAGGCCACCTTC. Together with reference TRBV7-9 and TRBJ1-2, the CDR3 gives the full variable domain: DTGVSQNPRHKITKRGQNVTFRCDPISEHNRLYWYRQTLGQGPEFLTYFQNEAQLEKSRLLSDRFSAERPKGSFSTLEIQRTEQGDSAMYLCASSWIDSQATFGSGTRLTVV.

The J gene is TRBJ1-1, the V gene TRBV29-1, with a tentative D call TRBD1 (5 bases). The CDR3 loop spans 13 amino acids. V shed 3 bases and J shed 10 bases, with 18 bases lying between them. CDR1 SQVTM and CDR2 ANQGSEA come from the germline V gene. As DNA, the CDR3 is TGCAGCGTTGATAGTAGGGCAGGGAGGGGAGCTTTCTTT. Translation: CSVDSRAGRGAFF.

The chain employs TRBV4-1 and TRBJ2-5; 7 bases line up with TRBD1. After removal of 2 bases from V and 5 bases from J, the junction contained 11 bases not matched to a gene. CDR1 MGHRA and CDR2 YSYEKL come from the germline V gene. The CDR3 consists of 16 residues. The CDR3 DNA reads TGCGCCAGCAGCCAACCCGGACAGGTATCGGGGGAGACCCAGTACTTC. The encoded protein is CASSQPGQVSGETQYF.

The chain combines TRBV6-6 with TRBJ1-5, with 7 bases fitting TRBD1. The V gene end was trimmed by 2 bases and the J gene end by 5 bases; junction bases not matched to a gene: 6. The CDR3 consists of 15 residues. CDR1 and CDR2 from the germline V gene are MNHNY and SVGAGI (reference sequence). CDR3 sequence: CASSYRTGGDQPQHF. The CDR3 DNA reads as TGTGCCAGCAGTTACAGGACAGGTGGGGATCAGCCCCAGCATTTT.

The chain recombines TRBV7-2 with TRBJ1-5; D is uncertain. Germline CDR1 SGHTA, CDR2 FQGNSA. The CDR3 totals 13 residues. V was trimmed by 1 base and J by 5 bases, leaving 6 bases between them. CDR3 protein: CASSLVLDQPQHF. CDR3 nucleotides: TGTGCCAGCAGCTTAGTTCTCGATCAGCCCCAGCATTTT.

The gene calls are TRBV5-1 and TRBJ2-3, with D maybe TRBD2 (6 bases). V was clipped by 1 base and J by 0 bases, with 9 bases between them. This CDR3 has 15 amino acids. In germline, CDR1 is SGHRS, CDR2 YFSETQ. The CDR3 coding sequence is TGCGCCAGCAGCTTGACCGGGGGAAGCACAGATACGCAGTATTTT. It translates to CASSLTGGSTDTQYF.

J is TRBJ1-6 and V is TRBV29-1, with 7 bases fitting TRBD1. The CDR3 covers 15 residues. The V gene's germline CDR1 is SQVTM and CDR2 ANQGSEA. V was pared by 5 bases and J by 4 bases, with 8 bases of the junction left unmatched. CDR3 nucleotides: TGCAGCGTTCGGACCGGGACAGTTTATAATTCACCCCTCCACTTT. Its translation is CSVRTGTVYNSPLHF.

The rearrangement joins TRBV28 to TRBJ1-6, with D hard to call. Germline values: CDR1 MDHEN, CDR2 SYDVKM. Trimming left V 2 bases short and J 0 bases short, with 8 bases between. There are 16 residues in the CDR3. The CDR3 sequence: CASSLTGSSYNSPLHF. CDR3 bases: TGTGCCAGCAGTTTAACTGGGAGCTCCTATAATTCACCCCTCCACTTT.

V is TRBV25-1 and J is TRBJ1-4; D remains ambiguous. The length of the CDR3 is 14 residues. V dropped 5 bases and J dropped 4 bases, with 11 bases sitting between them. The germline CDR1 and CDR2 sequences are MGHDK and SYGVNS. CDR3 bases: TGTGCCAGCAGTACTGGAGGGTTTAATGAAAAACTGTTTTTT. Translated: CASSTGGFNEKLFF. Looking up the rest from reference TRBV25-1 and TRBJ1-4 gives the full variable domain: EADIYQTPRYLVIGTGKKITLECSQTMGHDKMYWYQQDPGMELHLIHYSYGVNSTEKGDLSSESTVSRIRTEHFPLTLESARPSHTSQYLCASSTGGFNEKLFFGSGTQLSVL.

The V gene is TRBV19, the J gene TRBJ2-1; possibly TRBD1 for D (5 bases). The CDR3 spans 15 residues. The germline gives CDR1 LNHDA, CDR2 SQIVND (reference sequence). In nucleotides, the CDR3 is TGTGCGACCGAGAACGGGCCACAGGTGTTGAGGGAGCAGTTCTTC. Its protein product is CATENGPQVLREQFF.

This rearrangement joins TRBV30 to TRBJ2-5; D is ambiguous. The CDR3 loop spans 12 amino acids. Germline CDR1 GTSNPN, CDR2 SVGIG (reference sequence). Trimming cost V 3 bases and J 5 bases, with 10 bases left between them. In DNA, the CDR3 is TGTGCCTGGAGGGAGCTGAGGGAGACCCAGTACTTC. Its translation: CAWRELRETQYF. Full variable domain (remainder filled in from reference TRBV30 and TRBJ2-5): SQTIHQWPATLVQPVGSPLSLECTVEGTSNPNLYWYRQAAGRGLQLLFYSVGIGQISSEVPQNLSASRPQDRQFILSSKKLLLSDSGFYLCAWRELRETQYFGPGTRLLVL.

The chain is built from TRBV6-5 and TRBJ2-1, with 8 nucleotides matching TRBD2. The J segment lost 10 bases and the V segment lost 2 bases, leaving 10 bases of the junction unmatched. CDR3 length equals 15 residues. Germline assignment: CDR1 MNHEY and CDR2 SVGAGI. The CDR3 loop reads CASSYTSGGPKEQFF. DNA for the CDR3: TGTGCCAGCAGTTACACCAGCGGGGGTCCCAAAGAGCAGTTCTTC.

V is TRBV5-1 and J is TRBJ2-1; the D gene is possibly TRBD2 (6 bases). The CDR3 is 16 amino acids. Germline CDR1 and CDR2: SGHRS and YFSETQ. V dropped 4 bases and J dropped 10 bases, with 24 bases sitting between them. The CDR3 protein is CASSPGLRDYPPEQFF. The CDR3 DNA is TGCGCCAGCAGCCCCGGTTTGCGGGATTATCCCCCCGAGCAGTTCTTC.